These 3 T cell receptor beta chains were sequenced from one sample in a study of blood T cell repertoires in COVID-19. Only in-frame clones appear in the TCRdb table, and some are missing; sequencing was by immunoSEQ multiplex PCR. The table lists roughly 150,000 clones, around four fifths of them singletons. The sequenced sample consisted of peripheral blood. The receptor source for this set is a human donor in a cohort sampled during active COVID-19.

This chain links TRBV29-1 with TRBJ1-1; maybe TRBD1 (5 bases). V lost 7 bases to trimming and J lost 1 base, with 10 bases between them. Per germline, CDR1 SQVTM and CDR2 ANQGSEA. The CDR3 is 12 residues long. CDR3: CSAKTGNTEAFF. CDR3 DNA sequence: TGCAGCGCCAAAACAGGGAACACTGAAGCTTTCTTT.

The CDR3 sequence is CASSEYGTSGRETQYF. DNA for the CDR3: TGTGCCAGCAGTGAATACGGGACTAGTGGGAGGGAGACCCAGTACTTC. The V call is TRBV25-1, the J call TRBJ2-5, with 8 bases that match TRBD2. V was clipped by 0 bases and J by 5 bases; unmatched bases: 8. This CDR3 has 16 amino acids. Germline-derived CDR1 and CDR2 are MGHDK and SYGVNS.

The V gene is TRBV5-5, the J gene TRBJ2-3; 9 bases fit TRBD1. The V gene end was trimmed by 1 base and the J gene end by 9 bases; junction bases not matched to a gene: 15. Germline CDR1 and CDR2: SGHKS and YYEKEE (reference sequence). The CDR3 is made up of 17 amino acids. This CDR3 reads CASSLKDRGQIPATQYF. The DNA for the CDR3 is TGTGCCAGCAGCTTGAAGGACAGGGGACAGATACCGGCGACGCAGTATTTT.